These T cell receptor beta chains were read from a single sample in a study of cytomegalovirus exposure and HLA in healthy donors. Libraries were prepared by immunoSEQ multiplex PCR; TCRdb keeps only in-frame clonotypes and omits some of them. The data show about 140,000 clones, 79% seen once. What was sequenced was PBMCs. Source of these receptors: a man between 18 and 35 years old in good health and CMV-seronegative. The CDR3 runs from the conserved cysteine through the conserved F or W. Each record gives: D gene, J gene, V gene, CDR3 protein, CDR3 DNA. A D gene is named only where the DNA matches it firmly.

-,TRBJ1-2,TRBV9,CASSVVEVFNYGYTF,TGTGCCAGCAGCGTAGTAGAGGTGTTTAACTATGGCTACACCTTC
-,TRBJ2-7,TRBV4-2,CASSQSLTGELGYEQYF,TGTGCCAGCAGCCAAAGCCTCACCGGGGAGCTGGGGTACGAGCAGTACTTC
-,TRBJ1-3,TRBV25-1,CASSAQGSIGNTIYF,TGTGCCAGCAGTGCCCAGGGGAGTATTGGAAACACCATATATTTT
TRBD2,TRBJ2-5,TRBV7-8,CASSGSRAGGGETQYF,TGTGCCAGCAGCGGTAGTCGGGCCGGGGGAGGGGAGACCCAGTACTTC
-,TRBJ2-3,TRBV9,CASSVAGGLGTDTQYF,TGTGCCAGCAGCGTAGCTGGGGGCCTGGGTACAGATACGCAGTATTTT
TRBD1,TRBJ1-2,TRBV6-1,CASSEVRTGLLGGYTF,TGTGCCAGCAGTGAAGTAAGGACAGGGCTCCTTGGTGGCTACACCTTC
TRBD1,TRBJ1-2,TRBV6-4,CASRASGGRDYGYTF,TGTGCCAGCAGGGCCTCAGGGGGGAGAGACTATGGCTACACCTTC
-,TRBJ1-2,TRBV29-1,CSVPTNYGYTF,TGCAGCGTTCCGACAAACTATGGCTACACCTTC
-,TRBJ2-5,TRBV6-1,CASSGLVFGGQETQYF,TGTGCCAGCAGTGGACTGGTCTTCGGGGGTCAAGAGACCCAGTACTTC
-,TRBJ2-7,TRBV30,CAWTHGHPSYEQYF,TGTGCCTGGACCCACGGACACCCCTCCTACGAGCAGTACTTC
TRBD1,TRBJ2-2,TRBV10-3,CAILRDRGSGELFF,TGTGCCATACTACGGGACAGGGGCAGCGGGGAGCTGTTTTTT
TRBD1,TRBJ1-1,TRBV5-1,CASSGDSNTEAFF,TGCGCCAGCAGCGGGGACAGTAACACTGAAGCTTTCTTT
TRBD1,TRBJ1-2,TRBV28,CASRVPRDRAYGYTF,TGTGCCAGCAGAGTACCCCGGGACAGGGCCTATGGCTACACCTTC
-,TRBJ1-1,TRBV6-1,CASSEAVEGEAFF,TGTGCCAGCAGTGAAGCAGTTGAGGGCGAAGCTTTCTTT
-,TRBJ2-2,TRBV5-1,CASSLAGDNTGELFF,TGCGCCAGCAGCTTGGCAGGGGACAACACCGGGGAGCTGTTTTTT
TRBD1,TRBJ1-3,TRBV2,CASGRTGTGNTIYF,TGTGCCAGCGGACGGACAGGGACTGGAAACACCATATATTTT
TRBD2,TRBJ2-1,TRBV5-1,CASSLASGEGYNEQFF,TGCGCCAGCAGCTTGGCTAGCGGGGAGGGCTACAATGAGCAGTTCTTC
-,TRBJ2-7,TRBV5-4,CASSEPKAYEQYF,TGTGCCAGCAGCGAACCTAAAGCCTACGAGCAGTACTTC